This T cell receptor (beta chain) was found in a study of OX40 agonist ivuxolimab in advanced cancers. Turning to the overall study: Ivuxolimab was a fully human IgG2 agonistic monoclonal antibody targeting the costimulatory receptor OX40 (CD134). Intravenous ivuxolimab was administered to patients every 2 weeks at six dose levels: 0.01, 0.1, 0.3, 1.5, 3 and 10 mg/kg. Of the approximately 54 dose-escalation patients, hepatocellular carcinoma was present in about 20, melanoma in about 15, renal cell carcinoma in 9 and head and neck cancer in 9. In the dose-escalation cohort, roughly four fifths of patients were male, and the mean age was about 55 years, with a range of about 20 to 90. Prior anti-PD-1, anti-PD-L1 or anti-CTLA-4 therapy was permitted, and approximately 40% of dose-escalation patients had received checkpoint inhibitors. Partial responses occurred in three dose-escalation patients, of whom one had hepatocellular carcinoma and two had cutaneous melanoma. The purpose of peripheral TCRbeta sequencing was to test whether ivuxolimab changed TCR sequence diversity and led to clonal T-cell expansion. The paper covers the monotherapy dose-escalation part of the phase I ivuxolimab trial, which included N ≈ 54 patients.

Patients with autoimmune disease history or receiving systemic immunosuppression were excluded from the trial. In every dose cohort, peripheral blood was drawn for TCR sequencing at baseline, cycle 4 day 1, and cycle 7 day 1. Samples were obtained from an open-label, multicenter, first-in-human phase I dose-escalation trial of ivuxolimab. Adults with locally advanced or metastatic melanoma, renal cell, hepatocellular, or head and neck squamous cell carcinoma were enrolled in the trial. CD4+ and CD8+ T cells were sorted separately from peripheral blood before TCR sequencing. As to this clone: There is no known antigen for this receptor. Base qualities are missing; no much larger clone stands one base away.

V loses 7 bases, J loses 3 bases, and the germline ends lie 15 bases apart. The CDR3 runs 14 residues from the cysteine to the phenylalanine. The read is trimmed to its CDR3 DNA, 42 bases read in frame from base 1. The germline V gene supplies CDR1 MNHNS and CDR2 SASEGT. Genomic DNA was extracted from sorted cells for sequencing of the TCRbeta CDR3 region. The immunoSEQ Assay was used for sequencing of TCRbeta CDR3 regions. The table comes from immuneACCESS by way of TCRdb, which keeps in-frame sequences with V and J called. Part of the clones is missing from these tables; in studies checked, under half for an unresolved V gene and the rest for unknown reasons. The sample includes about 19,000 clones, with 80% to 90% observed a single time. Clones ranked in the top ten supply around 28% of the sample. Study-wide findings and limitations: After ivuxolimab, CD8+ T cells had more expanded clones than CD4+ T cells on average. At doses of 0.1 to 3.0 mg/kg, clonal expansion of both CD4+ and CD8+ T cells in blood was seen between baseline and week 6. In the 0.1-3.0 mg/kg groups, partial responders had among the lowest normalized peripheral clonal expansion, particularly in CD8+ T cells. Antigen specificity was not determined for the clonally expanded peripheral T cells. Low levels of normalized T-cell clonal expansion were also seen in some patients who did not respond.

Recombination linked TRBV6-1 to TRBJ1-1, with no D gene named confidently. Sequenced here: CD4+ or CD8+ T cells sorted from blood, sampled in a trial of the OX40 agonist ivuxolimab. The sequence was collected from an adult with an advanced solid tumor such as melanoma, head and neck, liver or kidney cancer. The CDR3 protein sequence reads: CASTPFYSHTEAFF. The DNA sequence is given as TGTGCCAGCACCCCGTTCTACTCGCACACTGAAGCTTTCTTT.